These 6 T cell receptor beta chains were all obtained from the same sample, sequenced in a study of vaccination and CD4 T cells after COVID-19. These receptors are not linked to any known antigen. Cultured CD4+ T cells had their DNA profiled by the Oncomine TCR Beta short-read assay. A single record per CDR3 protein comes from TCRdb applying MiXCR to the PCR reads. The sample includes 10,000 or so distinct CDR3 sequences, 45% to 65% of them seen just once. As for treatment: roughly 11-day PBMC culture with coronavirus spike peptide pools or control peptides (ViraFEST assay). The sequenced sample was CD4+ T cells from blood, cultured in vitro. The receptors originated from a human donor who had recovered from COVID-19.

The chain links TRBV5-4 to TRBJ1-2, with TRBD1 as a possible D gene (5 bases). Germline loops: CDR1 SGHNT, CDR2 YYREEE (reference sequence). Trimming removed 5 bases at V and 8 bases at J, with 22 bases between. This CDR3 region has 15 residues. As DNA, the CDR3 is TGTGCCAGCAGTCTCGCAGGGCCCGCCTGGGAAGGCTACACCTTC. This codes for CASSLAGPAWEGYTF. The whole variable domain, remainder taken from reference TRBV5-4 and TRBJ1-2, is ETGVTQSPTHLIKTRGQQVTLRCSSQSGHNTVSWYQQALGQGPQFIFQYYREEENGRGNFPPRFSGLQFPNYSSELNVNALELDDSALYLCASSLAGPAWEGYTFGSGTRLTVV.

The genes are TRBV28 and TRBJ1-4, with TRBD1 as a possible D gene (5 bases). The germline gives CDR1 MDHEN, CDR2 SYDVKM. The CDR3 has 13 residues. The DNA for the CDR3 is TGTAGGGGACGGTGGTATCATGGGGAAAAACTGTTTTTT. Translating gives CRGRWYHGEKLFF.

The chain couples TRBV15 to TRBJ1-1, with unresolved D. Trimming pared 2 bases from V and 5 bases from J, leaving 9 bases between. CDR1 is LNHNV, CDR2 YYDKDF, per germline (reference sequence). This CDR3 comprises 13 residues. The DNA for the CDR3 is TGTGCCACCAGCAGACTGCGGGAAACTGAAGCTTTCTTT. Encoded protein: CATSRLRETEAFF.

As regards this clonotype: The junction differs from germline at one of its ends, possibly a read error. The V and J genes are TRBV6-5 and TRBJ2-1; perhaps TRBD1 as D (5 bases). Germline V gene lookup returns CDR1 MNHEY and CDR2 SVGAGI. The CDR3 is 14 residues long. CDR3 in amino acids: CTSSYLRQYNEQFF. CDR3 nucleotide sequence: TGTACCAGCAGTTACCTTCGACAGTACAATGAGCAGTTCTTC.

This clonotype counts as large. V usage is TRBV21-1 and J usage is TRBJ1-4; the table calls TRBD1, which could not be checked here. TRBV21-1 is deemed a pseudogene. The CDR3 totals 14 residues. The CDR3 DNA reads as TGTGCCAGCAGCTCCTGGGGGCGCGGAGAAAAACTGTTTTTT. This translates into CASSSWGRGEKLFF.

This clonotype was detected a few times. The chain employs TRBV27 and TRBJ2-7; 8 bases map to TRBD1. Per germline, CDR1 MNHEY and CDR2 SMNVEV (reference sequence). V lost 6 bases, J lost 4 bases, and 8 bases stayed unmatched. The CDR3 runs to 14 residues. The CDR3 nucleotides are TGTGCCAGCAGGAAACAGGGGGGTTGGTACGAGCAGTACTTC. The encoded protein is CASRKQGGWYEQYF.